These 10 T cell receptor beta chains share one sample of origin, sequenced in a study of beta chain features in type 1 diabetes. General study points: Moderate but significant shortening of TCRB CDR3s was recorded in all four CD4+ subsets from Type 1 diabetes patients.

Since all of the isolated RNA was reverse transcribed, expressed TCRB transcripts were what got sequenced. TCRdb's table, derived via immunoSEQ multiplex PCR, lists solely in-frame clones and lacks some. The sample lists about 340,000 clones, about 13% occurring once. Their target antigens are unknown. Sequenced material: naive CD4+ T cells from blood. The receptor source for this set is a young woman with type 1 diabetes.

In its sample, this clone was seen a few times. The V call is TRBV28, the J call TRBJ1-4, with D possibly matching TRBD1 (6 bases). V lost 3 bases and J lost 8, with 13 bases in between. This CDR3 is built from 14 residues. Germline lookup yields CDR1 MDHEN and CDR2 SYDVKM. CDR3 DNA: TGTGCCAGCAGTTTCAGGGGACCCTGGGAAAAACTGTTTTTT. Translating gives CASSFRGPWEKLFF.

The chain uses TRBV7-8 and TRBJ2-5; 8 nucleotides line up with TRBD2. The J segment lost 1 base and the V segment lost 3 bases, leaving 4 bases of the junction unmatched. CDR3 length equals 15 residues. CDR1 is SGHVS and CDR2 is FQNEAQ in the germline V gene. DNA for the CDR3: TGTGCCAGCAGCTTTGACGGGAGGGCCCAAGAGACCCAGTACTTC. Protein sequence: CASSFDGRAQETQYF.

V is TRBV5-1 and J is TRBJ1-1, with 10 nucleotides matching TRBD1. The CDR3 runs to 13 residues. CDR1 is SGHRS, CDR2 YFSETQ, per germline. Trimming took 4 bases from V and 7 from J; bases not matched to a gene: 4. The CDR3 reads CASSRQGAGEAFF. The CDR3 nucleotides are TGCGCCAGCAGCCGACAGGGGGCCGGTGAAGCTTTCTTT.

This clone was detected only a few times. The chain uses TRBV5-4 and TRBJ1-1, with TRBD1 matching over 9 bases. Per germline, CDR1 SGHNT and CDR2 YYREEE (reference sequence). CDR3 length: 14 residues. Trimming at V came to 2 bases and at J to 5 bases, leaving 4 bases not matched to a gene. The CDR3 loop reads CASSLQGAGTEAFF. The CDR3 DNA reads TGTGCCAGCAGCTTACAGGGGGCGGGGACTGAAGCTTTCTTT.

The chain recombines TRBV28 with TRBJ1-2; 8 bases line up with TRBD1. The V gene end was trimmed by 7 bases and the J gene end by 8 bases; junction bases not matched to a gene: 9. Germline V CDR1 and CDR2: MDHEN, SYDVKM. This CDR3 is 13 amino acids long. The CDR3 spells CASITGGAGGYTF. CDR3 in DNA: TGTGCCAGCATCACAGGGGGGGCAGGGGGCTACACCTTC.

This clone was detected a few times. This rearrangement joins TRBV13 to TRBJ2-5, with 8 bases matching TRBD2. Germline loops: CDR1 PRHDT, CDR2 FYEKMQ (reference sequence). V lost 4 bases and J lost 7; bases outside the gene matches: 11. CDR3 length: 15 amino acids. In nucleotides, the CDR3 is TGTGCCAGCAGCTGGGCAGCGGGAGACACGTGGACCCAGTACTTC. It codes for CASSWAAGDTWTQYF.

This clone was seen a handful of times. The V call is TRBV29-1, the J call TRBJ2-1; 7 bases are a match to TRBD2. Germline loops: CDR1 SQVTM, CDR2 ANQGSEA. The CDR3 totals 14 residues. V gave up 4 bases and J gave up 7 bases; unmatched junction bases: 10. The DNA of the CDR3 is TGCAGCGTTGGGCGACTAGCAACCATAAATGAGCAGTTCTTC. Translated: CSVGRLATINEQFF.

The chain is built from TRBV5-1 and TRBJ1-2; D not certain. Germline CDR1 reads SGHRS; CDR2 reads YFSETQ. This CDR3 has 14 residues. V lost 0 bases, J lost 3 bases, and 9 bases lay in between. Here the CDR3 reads CASSLAPRDYGYTF. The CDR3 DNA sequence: TGCGCCAGCAGCTTGGCTCCTCGGGACTATGGCTACACCTTC.

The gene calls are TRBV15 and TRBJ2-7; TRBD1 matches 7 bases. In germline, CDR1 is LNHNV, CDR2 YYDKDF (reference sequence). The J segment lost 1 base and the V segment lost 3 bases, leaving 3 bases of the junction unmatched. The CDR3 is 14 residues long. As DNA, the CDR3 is TGTGCCACCAGCAGGGAACAGGGGTCCTACGAGCAGTACTTC. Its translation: CATSREQGSYEQYF. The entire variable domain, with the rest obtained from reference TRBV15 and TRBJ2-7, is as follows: DAMVIQNPRYQVTQFGKPVTLSCSQTLNHNVMYWYQQKSSQAPKLLFHYYDKDFNNEADTPDNFQSRRPNTSFCFLDIRSPGLGDTAMYLCATSREQGSYEQYFGPGTRLTVT.

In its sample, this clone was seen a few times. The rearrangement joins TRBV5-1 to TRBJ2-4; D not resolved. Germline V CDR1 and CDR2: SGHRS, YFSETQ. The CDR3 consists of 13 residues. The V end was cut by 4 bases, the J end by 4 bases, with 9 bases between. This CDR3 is CASSVRDKNIQYF. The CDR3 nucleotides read TGCGCCAGCAGCGTGAGAGATAAAAACATTCAGTACTTC.